This T cell receptor (beta chain) was captured by sequencing in a study of blood T cell repertoires in COVID-19. In the study overall: The samples span acute and convalescent COVID-19 from the United States, Italy and Spain.

V lost 7 bases and J lost 2, with 14 bases in between. This CDR3 region has 14 residues. Germline V gives CDR1 MNHEY, CDR2 SVGAGI. Under the authors' procedure: Researchers report that nucleated cell counts were estimated from reference gene primer amplification. Only in-frame clones appear in the TCRdb table, and some are missing; sequencing was by immunoSEQ multiplex PCR. V and J calls and clone size are copied from that table; D and trimming were computed from the DNA. The sample records about 75,000 clones, approximately 85% being singletons. This chain connects TRBV6-5 to TRBJ1-1; no clear D gene. The sample consisted of peripheral blood. The sequence derives from a woman older than 75 with active or convalescent COVID-19. CDR3 sequence reads: CASTRGYPNTEAFF. CDR3 in DNA: TGTGCCAGCACCCGCGGGTACCCCAACACTGAAGCTTTCTTT.